This note documents a single TCR beta chain sequence. Its specificity is not known. With a J-beta primer mix and a sample-barcoded 5' primer, a second PCR ran 7 to 11 cycles. Each of the cDNA molecules was tagged by a template-switch adaptor with 12 random nucleotides. TCRdb passed the 5' RACE reads through MiXCR, listing each CDR3 protein once. The table shows just over 1 million distinct CDR3 sequences, with more than 40% occurring only once. This sample stems from a study of blood T cells in healthy people across ages. Study-level findings and limits: Older age coincided with a roughly linear decline in TCR beta diversity per million T cells.

The CDR3 is made up of 15 amino acids. Germline values: CDR1 MNHEY, CDR2 SVGAGI. J lost 1 base, V lost 2 bases, and 3 bases had no gene match. The TCR originated in an older woman in good health. Source material: blood. V usage is TRBV6-5 and J usage is TRBJ1-1; TRBD1 matches at 8 bases. This CDR3 reads CASSYRDRGNTEAFF. For the CDR3, the DNA is TGTGCCAGCAGTTACCGCGACAGGGGGAACACTGAAGCTTTCTTT.